This T cell receptor beta chain was sequenced during a study of T cells after yellow fever vaccination. Making TCR cDNA involved 5'RACE template switching, which added UMIs and a universal primer site. TCRdb re-derived calls from the 5' RACE reads in MiXCR, one entry per CDR3 protein. The data contain approximately 550,000 distinct CDR3 sequences, about 19% of them seen just once; the ten biggest clones take up 13% to 15%. Study outcomes and limitations: Contaminants from the bulk population, in the form of abundant clonotypes, could be found in FACS-sorted repertoires. Just a small share of clonotypes turned up in the CD4 compartment as well as the CD8 compartment. Most primary-vaccination clones recurred post-booster (roughly 96% CD4, 85% to 90% CD8).

The table lists this clonotype with a few counts. Its antigen is not known. The sequences come from PBMCs, collected 15 days after the yellow fever booster vaccination. This clonotype was obtained from a young man who received the YFV17D yellow fever vaccine.

CDR3 in DNA: TGCAGCGTTGTGTTAGCGGGAGTCGGCAAAAACATTCAGTACTTC. Amino acids: CSVVLAGVGKNIQYF. The J gene is TRBJ2-4, the V gene TRBV29-1; 9 positions agree with TRBD2. The J segment lost 3 bases and the V segment lost 4 bases, leaving 7 bases of the junction unmatched. The CDR3 is made up of 15 amino acids. The V gene's germline CDR1 is SQVTM and CDR2 ANQGSEA.